This T cell receptor beta chain was captured in a study of human CD8 memory T cell subsets (dated by TCRdb to about 2020). About the full investigation: To assess clonal relationships, the TCRbeta repertoires of stem-like (TSTEM), progenitor exhausted-like (TPEX) and effector memory CD8+ T cell subsets were compared. TCRbeta repertoires were obtained from TSTEM, TPEX and effector memory subsets contributed by each of over five donors.

For this clonotype: This receptor's antigen is unknown.

The research as a whole found: Clonotypes were shared with effector memory cells by both stem-like subsets, but only minimal overlap was found between TSTEM and TPEX repertoires, suggesting distinct antigen spectra. Chao1 estimates suggested greater repertoire diversity in TSTEM than in TPEX subsets, potentially reflecting a broader range of specificities. Sequencing was limited to TCRbeta chains, and the repertoire comparisons were based on six donors analyzed with paired t-tests and Bonferroni correction. TSTEM and TPEX subsets showed similarly high normalized Shannon-Wiener diversity, whereas effector memory subsets were comparatively less diverse.

Reading from cysteine to phenylalanine, the CDR3 counts 15 amino acids. No DNA was logged. The germline V gene sets CDR1 to MDHEN and CDR2 to SYDVKM. Peripheral blood mononuclear cells were isolated from healthy donor buffy coats by density gradient separation. In the study, total CD8+ T cells were enriched by negative magnetic separation with EasySep or MojoSort CD8+ T cell isolation kits. An RNeasy Mini Kit was used to extract total RNA from duplicate vials of some 160,000 sorted CD8+ T cells per subset. The PBMCs were used either fresh or after being cryopreserved in fetal bovine serum with approximately 9.5% DMSO. Fluorescence-activated cell sorting on a FACSAria III was used to sort the CD8+ T cell subsets to purity. A Human TCR Profiling Kit was used to prepare UMI-labeled 5' RACE TCRbeta libraries. Every TCRbeta library was prepared in parallel with an identical number of PCR cycles. The authors' analysis ran thus. Between roughly 2,800 and 20,000 functional CDR3beta clonotypes were contained in each TCRbeta library. MIGEC 1.2.9 handled UMI extraction and consensus assembly, with a minimum of three reads required per UMI. In-frame CDR3beta repertoires were extracted with MiXCR 3.0.3. Each sample was downsampled to 42,000 randomly selected UMIs before diversity metrics were computed in VDJtools 1.2.1. Repertoire overlap metrics D, R and F2 were calculated in VDJtools for the top 3,000 clones of each sample pair. The reads were reprocessed in TCRdb, with one entry per CDR3 protein sequence and no accompanying DNA. These V and J calls rely on TCRdb rather than the paper's analysis. The sample table gives about 4,900 distinct CDR3 sequences. Under 25% of the sample belongs to the ten largest clones.

This clonotype originated in a human donor in good health. The specimen sequenced was CD8+ T cells from PBMCs. The chain is assembled from TRBV28 and TRBJ1-2. The CDR3 sequence is CASSLLPPPNYGYTF.